The T cell receptor beta chain described here comes from a study of a mutant IDH1 vaccine in newly diagnosed glioma. Study-level background: Radiotherapy alone preceded vaccination by 4-6 weeks; alternatively, vaccination started with temozolomide cycles.

Germline CDR1 is MNHNY and CDR2 is SVGAGI (reference sequence). The CDR3 sequence is 13 residues long. V shed 7 bases and J shed 5 bases, with 11 bases lying between them. With respect to this clone: Its specificity is unknown.

Time point specified: week 5, during vaccination. Doses comprised 300 ug of mutant IDH1 20-mer peptide each, plus topical imiquimod. TCRdb's table, derived via immunoSEQ multiplex PCR, lists solely in-frame clones and lacks some. The sample has 70,000 to 100,000 clones, 75% to 95% seen once. The chain carries TRBV6-6 and TRBJ2-2, with D uncertain. The source is a woman in her 50s with glioma. The sequenced sample was PBMCs, obtained from a glioma patient whose treatment included an IDH1 peptide vaccine. The CDR3 DNA is TGTGCCAGCATCTTCCCCCGAACCGGGGAGCTGTTTTTT. This encodes CASIFPRTGELFF.